This T cell receptor (beta chain) was sequenced in a study of spatial heterogeneity in lung cancer. Study as a whole: The donors were 70 or so patients with non-small cell lung cancer that was early-stage and untreated.

Indicated time point: blood at routine non-recurrence follow-up after resection. Whole RNA from tumor, nontumor lung or frozen PBMC was sequenced unsorted. This clonotype was counted a few times. One entry per CDR3 protein results from TCRdb running MiXCR on the 5' RACE reads. The sample carries some 120,000 distinct CDR3 sequences, 12% recorded once. There are 14 residues in the CDR3. The germline V gene has CDR1 DFQATT and CDR2 SNEGSKA (reference sequence). V lost 4 bases, J lost 4 bases, and 3 bases stayed unmatched. The V call is TRBV20-1, the J call TRBJ2-4; TRBD1 matches at 11 bases. The TCR was taken from a male donor with early-stage non-small cell lung cancer. This specimen was PBMCs, taken at follow-up. Here the CDR3 DNA reads TGCAGTGCTACCGGGACAGGGGGTAAAAACATTCAGTACTTC. Protein product: CSATGTGGKNIQYF.